Shown below are 12 T cell receptor beta chains from a single sample sequenced in a study of metastatic and nonmetastatic thyroid tumors. MiXCR reprocessed the PCR reads for TCRdb. This table has 13,000 to 15,000 clones, roughly 12% appearing once. Patients underwent thyroid surgery, and none had received any treatment before it. Sequencing was carried out using blood. Receptors originate from a female donor with papillary thyroid cancer or a benign thyroid nodule (not recorded which). Some clones in this sample may be carry-over from other donors' samples.

About this clone: A junction end diverges from the germline sequence, so it may reflect a read error. The chain carries TRBV5-1 and TRBJ2-7, with 12 nucleotides matching TRBD1. Per germline, CDR1 SGHRS and CDR2 YFSETQ. The CDR3 is made up of 17 amino acids. The CDR3 loop reads CASILLGTGGSEYEQYF. DNA for the CDR3: TGCGCCAGCATCTTGTTGGGGACAGGGGGCTCGGAGTACGAGCAGTACTTC.

This clone is judged medium-sized. The chain joins TRBV28 to TRBJ1-5; 7 nucleotides line up with TRBD1. CDR3 length: 16 amino acids. Germline V gene sequence: CDR1 MDHEN, CDR2 SYDVKM. Unmatched junction bases numbered 10, after V lost 4 bases and J lost 4 bases. The CDR3 loop reads CASSSHRTGLNQPQHF. CDR3 coding DNA: TGTGCCAGCAGTTCGCACCGGACAGGTTTGAATCAGCCCCAGCATTTT.

This clone was seen many times. The genes are TRBV9 and TRBJ2-1, with D tentatively TRBD1 (7 bases). V was clipped by 6 bases and J by 11 bases, with 18 bases between them. The CDR3 contains 13 residues. Germline V gene lookup returns CDR1 SGDLS and CDR2 YYNGEE. The CDR3 DNA is TGTGCCAGCAACAGAGGGGGGACAGACCAGCAGTTCTTC. It translates to CASNRGGTDQQFF.

Concerning this clone itself: Germline and junction disagree at one end, which may indicate a read error. The V call is TRBV20-1, the J call TRBJ2-3, with 9 bases lining up with TRBD2. CDR3 size: 16 residues. From germline, CDR1 is DFQATT and CDR2 SNEGSKA (reference sequence). The DNA of the CDR3 is TGCGGTGCTAGAGACAAGACTAGCGGACTCACAGATACGCAGTATTTT. Protein sequence: CGARDKTSGLTDTQYF.

V usage is TRBV10-1 and J usage is TRBJ2-3; 7 nucleotides align to TRBD2. Trimming removed 9 bases from V and 0 bases from J; junction bases left unmatched: 12. CDR1 is WNHNN and CDR2 is SYGVQD in the germline V gene (reference sequence). The CDR3 has 16 residues. The CDR3 nucleotides read TGCGCCAGGAAAGATTTAACTAGCGAGAGCACAGATACGCAGTATTTT. This gives the protein CARKDLTSESTDTQYF.

In its sample, this clone is medium-sized. The chain has TRBV5-1 and TRBJ2-7, with 7 bases that match TRBD2. CDR3 length: 15 amino acids. J was trimmed by 3 bases and V by 0 bases; bases with no gene match: 6. Per the germline V gene, CDR1 is SGHRS and CDR2 is YFSETQ. The CDR3 nucleotides are TGCGCCAGCAGCTTGGATGCGGGGGACGTCTACGAGCAGTACTTC. The encoded protein is CASSLDAGDVYEQYF.

This clone came up many times. This chain connects TRBV12-3 or TRBV12-4 to TRBJ2-6, with D tentatively TRBD1 or TRBD2 (5 bases each). The CDR3 has 16 amino acids. V lost 5 bases, J lost 0 bases, and 11 bases lay in between. The CDR3 coding sequence is TGTGCCAGCAGTCCGGGACCAAACTCTGGGGCCAACGTCCTGACTTTC. This encodes CASSPGPNSGANVLTF.

The V gene is TRBV28, the J gene TRBJ2-1; a possible D gene is TRBD2 (5 bases). The CDR3 sequence is 15 residues long. Germline-derived CDR1 and CDR2 are MDHEN and SYDVKM. Trimming took off 9 bases at V and 3 bases at J, with 18 bases between the two ends. The CDR3 protein is CASSLLDWNYNEQFF. CDR3 sequence (DNA): TGTGCCAGTAGTCTCCTGGACTGGAACTACAATGAGCAGTTCTTC.

V usage is TRBV11-2 and J usage is TRBJ1-1; D is uncertain. CDR3 length: 14 amino acids. The germline CDR1 and CDR2 sequences are SGHAT and FQNNGV. Trimming shortened V by 5 bases and J by 0 bases, and 10 bases separated the two germline ends. CDR3 residues: CASSPGGMNTEAFF. The CDR3 DNA reads as TGTGCCAGCAGCCCAGGAGGAATGAACACTGAAGCTTTCTTT.

The chain uses TRBV20-1 and TRBJ2-3, with D perhaps TRBD2 (6 bases). V shed 3 bases and J shed 2 bases, with 12 bases lying between them. CDR3 size: 14 residues. Germline V gives CDR1 DFQATT, CDR2 SNEGSKA (reference sequence). The CDR3 protein is CSARSTGDTDTQYF. The CDR3 coding sequence is TGCAGTGCTAGGTCCACGGGGGACACAGATACGCAGTATTTT.

This clone was recorded many times. The rearrangement joins TRBV11-2 to TRBJ2-7; a weak D match, TRBD1 (5 bases). Germline lookup yields CDR1 SGHAT and CDR2 FQNNGV. CDR3 length: 16 residues. Trimming took off 6 bases at V and 0 bases at J, with 18 bases between the two ends. Here the CDR3 reads CASSPVVGVTSYEQYF. The CDR3, as DNA: TGTGCCAGCAGTCCAGTTGTAGGGGTTACCTCCTACGAGCAGTACTTC.

Ten or more counts support this clone. The chain links TRBV5-1 to TRBJ2-5; D unclear. V lost 0 bases and J 1 base, leaving 13 bases between the germline ends. Per the germline V gene, CDR1 is SGHRS and CDR2 is YFSETQ. The CDR3 length is 16 residues. The CDR3, as DNA: TGCGCCAGCAGCTTGGGGGTTACCGTGGGCCAAGAGACCCAGTACTTC. It is translated as CASSLGVTVGQETQYF. The whole variable domain, filled in from reference TRBV5-1 and TRBJ2-5, reads KAGVTQTPRYLIKTRGQQVTLSCSPISGHRSVSWYQQTPGQGLQFLFEYFSETQRNKGNFPGRFSGRQFSNSRSEMNVSTLELGDSALYLCASSLGVTVGQETQYFGPGTRLLVL.